This TCR beta chain was obtained from a study of blood T cells in healthy people across ages. This CDR3 is built from 15 residues. Germline values: CDR1 ENHRY, CDR2 SYGVKD. Trimming pared 7 bases from V and 3 bases from J, leaving 17 bases between. A sample-barcoded 5' primer and a J-beta primer mix were used in a second PCR of roughly 6 to 11 cycles. TCRdb ran MiXCR on the 5' RACE reads and lists one entry per CDR3 protein. The sample has about 620,000 distinct CDR3 sequences, about 21% seen once. There were at least 5 micrograms of total RNA extracted from every sample. The V call is TRBV10-3, the J call TRBJ2-3; perhaps TRBD1 as D (5 bases). This TCR was recovered from a man aged 65 to 85 in good health. Sequenced material: blood. The CDR3 nucleotides are TGTGCCATCATGGGGCTCCCTGCCGGAACAGATACGCAGTATTTT. It specifies CAIMGLPAGTDTQYF.